This is a list of T cell receptor beta chains from one sample in a study of CD8 T cells in Susac syndrome. TCRdb processed the immunoSEQ multiplex PCR reads anew with MiXCR; each CDR3 protein has one entry. The repertoire holds about 120,000 distinct CDR3 sequences, with 94% as singletons. The specimen sequenced was CD4+ T cells from PBMCs. These receptors all stem from a human donor in good health. The CDR3 runs from the conserved cysteine through the conserved F or W. The order of the fields is V gene, J gene, D gene, clone size, CDR3 protein, CDR3 DNA. A D gene is named only where the DNA matches it firmly. Some rows mark clone size as missing; the rest say once, few, many or name a class of expanded clone.

TRBV6-5	TRBJ2-5	NA	NA	CASSYSSGVETQYF	TGTGCCAGCAGTTACTCGTCGGGGGTAGAGACCCAGTACTTC
TRBV6-2/TRBV6-3	TRBJ1-1	NA	few	CASSYGAGGTEAFF	TGTGCCAGCAGTTACGGGGCGGGGGGCACTGAAGCTTTCTTT
TRBV7-2	TRBJ2-3	NA	NA	CASSPRDRHGIDTQYF	TGTGCCAGCAGCCCCAGGGACCGCCACGGGATAGATACGCAGTATTTT
TRBV3-1	TRBJ2-7	NA	NA	CASSQAAGWSYEQYF	TGTGCCAGCAGCCAAGCAGCAGGTTGGTCCTACGAGCAGTACTTC
TRBV6-5	TRBJ2-7	TRBD2	NA	CASTMYSGSSYEQYF	TGTGCCAGCACCATGTACAGCGGGAGCTCCTACGAGCAGTACTTC
TRBV11-3	TRBJ2-1	TRBD2	NA	CASSLQGGGYNEQFF	TGTGCCAGCAGCCTTCAGGGCGGGGGCTACAATGAGCAGTTCTTC
TRBV12-3/TRBV12-4	TRBJ1-1	TRBD1	NA	CASSLDTGGDTEAFF	TGTGCCAGCAGTTTAGATACAGGGGGTGACACTGAAGCTTTCTTT
TRBV20-1	TRBJ2-3	NA	NA	CSAMDKRNTDTQYF	TGCAGTGCTATGGACAAGAGAAACACAGATACGCAGTATTTT
TRBV12-3/TRBV12-4	TRBJ1-5	NA	NA	CASTLNGGQPQHF	TGTGCCAGCACTCTGAATGGTGGTCAGCCCCAGCATTTT
TRBV4-2	TRBJ1-1	NA	NA	CASSQDYSRSSTEAFF	TGTGCCAGCAGCCAAGATTATAGCCGTTCAAGCACTGAAGCTTTCTTT
TRBV29-1	TRBJ2-2	TRBD2	few	CSVGTSYTGELFF	TGCAGCGTTGGGACTAGCTACACCGGGGAGCTGTTTTTT
TRBV3-1	TRBJ1-2	NA	NA	CASSQQGYGYTF	TGTGCCAGCAGCCAACAAGGATATGGCTACACCTTC
TRBV2	TRBJ1-3	TRBD1	NA	CASRGPGTGPGNTIYF	TGTGCCAGCAGGGGTCCCGGGACAGGGCCGGGAAACACCATATATTTT
TRBV20-1	TRBJ2-7	NA	NA	CSARELAAPFYEQYF	TGCAGTGCTAGAGAGCTAGCAGCCCCTTTCTACGAGCAGTACTTC
TRBV5-1	TRBJ2-1	NA	NA	CASSLGQTDNEQFF	TGCGCCAGCAGCTTGGGTCAGACTGACAATGAGCAGTTCTTC
TRBV5-1	TRBJ2-5	NA	NA	CASSSGLQETQYF	TGCGCCAGCAGCTCGGGGCTCCAAGAGACCCAGTACTTC
TRBV7-9	TRBJ1-3	TRBD1	once	CASSRQGTISGNTIYF	TGTGCCAGCAGTCGACAGGGCACTATCTCTGGAAACACCATATATTTT
TRBV24-1	TRBJ2-2	NA	NA	CATSEEGTGELFF	TGTGCCACCAGTGAGGAAGGTACCGGGGAGCTGTTTTTT
TRBV27	TRBJ1-3	NA	NA	CASTSSGNTIYF	TGTGCCAGTACAAGCTCTGGAAACACCATATATTTT
TRBV7-6	TRBJ2-5	TRBD1	NA	CASSSYPGGAGSFETQYF	TGTGCCAGCAGCAGCTACCCAGGGGGCGCCGGTAGTTTCGAGACCCAGTACTTC
TRBV29-1	TRBJ1-4	TRBD1	NA	CSVGQGGFNEKLFF	TGCAGCGTCGGACAGGGGGGGTTTAATGAAAAACTGTTTTTT
TRBV7-2	TRBJ1-2	NA	NA	CASSQGGVHNYGYTF	TGTGCCAGCAGCCAAGGAGGGGTTCATAACTATGGCTACACCTTC
TRBV7-9	TRBJ1-1	TRBD1	NA	CASRPDRGGNTEAFF	TGTGCCAGCAGACCGGACAGGGGTGGGAACACTGAAGCTTTCTTT
TRBV5-1	TRBJ2-1	NA	NA	CASSLVPITGTGEGNNEQFF	TGCGCCAGCAGCTTGGTACCCATCACAGGGACGGGAGAGGGCAACAATGAGCAGTTCTTC
TRBV20-1	TRBJ2-3	NA	NA	CSARGRTGLPTRTDTQYF	TGCAGTGCTAGAGGACGGACCGGGCTCCCTACCCGCACAGATACGCAGTATTTT
TRBV18	TRBJ2-5	TRBD2	NA	CASSPETSGKYQETQYF	TGTGCCAGCTCACCAGAGACTAGCGGGAAGTACCAAGAGACCCAGTACTTC
TRBV12-3/TRBV12-4	TRBJ2-2	NA	NA	CASKELANTGELFF	TGTGCCAGCAAGGAGCTAGCGAACACCGGGGAGCTGTTTTTT
TRBV5-1	TRBJ1-4	TRBD1	NA	CASRLGTDEKLFF	TGCGCCAGCAGGCTGGGGACAGATGAAAAACTGTTTTTT